The rows below give T cell receptor beta chains drawn from one sample of a study of memory CD4+ T cells and cytomegalovirus serostatus. Repertoires were generated with immunoSEQ multiplex PCR, while TCRdb's copy carries only in-frame clones and drops some. The profile shows tens of thousands of clones, approximately 77% of them singletons. The sequencing sample was made of memory CD4+ T cells from blood. These receptor sequences come from an adult in good health and CMV-seronegative. Each CDR3 is given with its conserved first and last residue. Fields, in order: V gene, J gene, D gene, clone size, CDR3 protein, CDR3 DNA. D genes are given only for firm matches. A row's size may be missing; if present it is once, few, many or a size class.

>TRBV12-5|TRBJ1-5|.|many
CASGFNQRDPRLGQPQHF
TGTGCTAGTGGTTTCAACCAACGGGACCCTCGTCTTGGGCAGCCCCAGCATTTT
>TRBV6-6|TRBJ1-5|.|.
CASSYDEAGYQPQHF
TGTGCCAGCAGTTACGACGAGGCTGGATATCAGCCCCAGCATTTT
>TRBV30|TRBJ1-5|.|.
CAWSTDSNQPQHF
TGTGCCTGGAGTACTGATAGCAATCAGCCCCAGCATTTT
>TRBV5-1|TRBJ1-5|.|.
CASSLGGSFNQPQHF
TGCGCCAGCAGCTTGGGCGGGTCATTCAATCAGCCCCAGCATTTT
>TRBV5-4|TRBJ1-4|.|.
CASSLRPGAATNEKLFF
TGTGCCAGCAGCTTGCGTCCAGGGGCAGCAACTAATGAAAAACTGTTTTTT
>TRBV27|TRBJ2-7|TRBD1|.
CASSSLTGGSLREQYF
TGTGCCAGCAGTTCATTGACAGGGGGTTCCTTGAGGGAGCAGTACTTC
>TRBV27|TRBJ2-7|.|.
CASSLSRTRTYEQYF
TGTGCCAGCAGTTTATCCAGGACACGGACCTACGAGCAGTACTTC
>TRBV29-1|TRBJ1-1|.|.
CSSQARDIQNTEAFF
TGCAGCTCTCAGGCCCGGGACATTCAAAACACTGAAGCTTTCTTT
>TRBV5-1|TRBJ2-7|.|.
CASSPHPGTAPYEQYF
TGCGCCAGCAGCCCGCACCCCGGGACTGCCCCCTACGAGCAGTACTTC
>TRBV5-6|TRBJ2-4|.|few
CASYIRGAKNIQYF
TGTGCCAGCTATATTAGGGGAGCCAAAAACATTCAGTACTTC
>TRBV30|TRBJ1-1|.|few
CAWGDGNTEAFF
TGTGCCTGGGGGGACGGAAACACTGAAGCTTTCTTT
>TRBV19|TRBJ1-2|.|.
CASSISAENGYTF
TGTGCCAGTAGTATTTCGGCAGAGAATGGCTACACCTTC
>TRBV7-8|TRBJ1-5|.|.
CASSFGGSTQPQHF
TGTGCCAGCAGCTTTGGGGGGAGCACTCAGCCCCAGCATTTT
>TRBV28|TRBJ1-5|TRBD1|many
CASSLLGDRGNQPQHF
TGTGCCAGCAGTTTGTTGGGGGACAGGGGCAATCAGCCCCAGCATTTT
>TRBV7-9|TRBJ1-3|.|.
CASSDTGAGGNTIYF
TGTGCCAGCAGCGATACAGGCGCGGGGGGGAACACCATATATTTT
>TRBV7-6|TRBJ2-7|TRBD1|.
CASSLGPGGQYEQYF
TGTGCCAGCAGCTTAGGTCCAGGGGGCCAATACGAGCAGTACTTC
>TRBV7-2|TRBJ1-5|.|.
CASSFGRNQPQHF
TGTGCCAGCAGCTTCGGTCGGAATCAGCCCCAGCATTTT
>TRBV5-1|TRBJ2-5|.|once
CASSILDSQETQYF
TGCGCCAGCAGCATACTGGACAGCCAAGAGACCCAGTACTTC
>TRBV11-2|TRBJ1-2|.|.
CASSPLVGGNGYTF
TGTGCCAGCAGCCCCCTCGTAGGGGGAAATGGCTACACCTTC
>TRBV5-6|TRBJ2-1|.|.
CASSLPYNEQFF
TGTGCCAGCAGCTTGCCATACAATGAGCAGTTCTTC
>TRBV4-2|TRBJ1-1|TRBD1|.
CASSQGPGQGVGNTEAFF
TGTGCCAGCAGCCAAGGCCCGGGACAGGGAGTTGGGAACACTGAAGCTTTCTTT
>TRBV28|TRBJ1-1|.|.
CASSLSLQGTFF
TGTGCCAGCAGTTTGTCCTTGCAGGGAACTTTCTTT
>TRBV30|TRBJ2-1|TRBD1|.
CAWSVTGATEQFF
TGTGCCTGGAGTGTAACAGGGGCTACTGAGCAGTTCTTC
>TRBV10-3|TRBJ2-1|.|once
CAARGGWDEQFF
TGTGCCGCCAGAGGCGGTTGGGATGAGCAGTTCTTC
>TRBV27|TRBJ1-4|TRBD1|.
CASSLNPTGGRNLGEKLFF
TGTGCCAGCAGTTTAAATCCGACAGGGGGTAGGAACTTAGGTGAAAAACTGTTTTTT
>TRBV10-3|TRBJ2-3|TRBD1|few
CAISEGGKSDTQYF
TGTGCCATCAGTGAAGGGGGCAAGTCAGATACGCAGTATTTT
>TRBV6-1|TRBJ1-3|.|.
CASSVVGGSGNTIYF
TGTGCCAGCAGTGTCGTCGGGGGCTCTGGAAACACCATATATTTT
>TRBV7-3|TRBJ2-2|.|.
CASSLEGGGDTGELFF
TGTGCCAGCAGCTTAGAGGGAGGGGGAGACACCGGGGAGCTGTTTTTT
>TRBV5-1|TRBJ1-1|TRBD1|.
CASRTGSEVTEAFF
TGCGCCAGCAGGACAGGGTCTGAGGTCACTGAAGCTTTCTTT
>TRBV5-1|TRBJ1-5|.|.
CASSVDPSNQPQHF
TGCGCCAGCAGCGTTGATCCTAGCAATCAGCCCCAGCATTTT
>TRBV6-5|TRBJ1-5|.|.
CASRMGEGQPQHF
TGTGCCAGCAGGATGGGTGAGGGTCAGCCCCAGCATTTT
>TRBV5-1|TRBJ2-1|.|.
CASSLGWISYNEQFF
TGCGCCAGCAGCTTGGGTTGGATTAGCTACAATGAGCAGTTCTTC
>TRBV28|TRBJ1-1|.|.
CATSGPTEGNPMNTEAFF
TGTGCCACCAGTGGCCCGACAGAGGGAAACCCTATGAACACTGAAGCTTTCTTT
>TRBV4-1|TRBJ1-2|.|.
CASSQATPPTKYGYTF
TGCGCCAGCAGCCAAGCTACACCCCCGACGAAGTATGGCTACACCTTC
>TRBV27|TRBJ1-3|TRBD1|few
CASSRQGENTIYF
TGTGCCAGCAGTCGACAGGGCGAAAACACCATATATTTT
>TRBV20-1|TRBJ1-4|.|few
CSATQEKLFF
TGCAGTGCCACACAGGAAAAACTGTTTTTT
>TRBV7-2|TRBJ2-5|TRBD2|.
CASSLGGTRLRETQYF
TGTGCCAGCAGCTTAGGTGGGACTAGATTAAGGGAGACCCAGTACTTC